This T cell receptor (beta chain) was observed in a study of patients and donors after allogeneic stem cell transplantation. This clonotype was counted only a few times. V was trimmed by 0 bases and J by 0 bases, leaving 9 bases between them. There are 16 residues in the CDR3. CDR1 is LGHNA, CDR2 YSLEER, per germline. TCRdb redid the calling of the RT-PCR reads with MiXCR, one entry per CDR3 protein. The sample lists roughly 960,000 distinct CDR3 sequences, about 20% occurring once. Source material: blood, either unsorted or a sorted T cell fraction (not recorded which). The genes are TRBV4-3 and TRBJ2-1, with D uncertain. The receptor was isolated from a human donor who was either an allogeneic HSCT recipient or a stem cell or donor lymphocyte infusion donor (not recorded which). It is not recorded whose cells these are; they may come from a transplant donor. Here the CDR3 reads CASSQDRGNSYNEQFF. CDR3 DNA sequence: TGCGCCAGCAGCCAAGATAGAGGTAACTCCTACAATGAGCAGTTCTTC.